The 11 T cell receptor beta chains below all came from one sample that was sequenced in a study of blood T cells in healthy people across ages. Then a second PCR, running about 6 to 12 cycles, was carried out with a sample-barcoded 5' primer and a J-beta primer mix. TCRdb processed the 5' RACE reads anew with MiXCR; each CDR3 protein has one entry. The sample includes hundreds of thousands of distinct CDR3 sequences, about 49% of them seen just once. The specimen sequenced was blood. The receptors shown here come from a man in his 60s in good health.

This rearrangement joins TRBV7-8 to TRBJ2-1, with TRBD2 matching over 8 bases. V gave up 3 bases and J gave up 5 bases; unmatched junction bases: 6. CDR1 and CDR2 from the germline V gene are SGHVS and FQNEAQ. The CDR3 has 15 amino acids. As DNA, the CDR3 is TGTGCCAGCAGCTTCTCAGCGGGAGTGAACAATGAGCAGTTCTTC. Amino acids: CASSFSAGVNNEQFF. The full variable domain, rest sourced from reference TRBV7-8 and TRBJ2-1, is GAGVSQSPRYKVAKRGQDVALRCDPISGHVSLFWYQQALGQGPEFLTYFQNEAQLDKSGLPSDRFFAERPEGSVSTLKIQRTQQEDSAVYLCASSFSAGVNNEQFFGPGTRLTVL.

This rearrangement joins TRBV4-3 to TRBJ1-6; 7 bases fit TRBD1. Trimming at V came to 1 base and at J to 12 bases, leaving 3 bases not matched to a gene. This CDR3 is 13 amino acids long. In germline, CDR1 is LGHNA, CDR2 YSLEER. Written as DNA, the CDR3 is TGCGCCAGCAGCCAAGGAGGGGGCTTACCCCTCCACTTT. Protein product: CASSQGGGLPLHF.

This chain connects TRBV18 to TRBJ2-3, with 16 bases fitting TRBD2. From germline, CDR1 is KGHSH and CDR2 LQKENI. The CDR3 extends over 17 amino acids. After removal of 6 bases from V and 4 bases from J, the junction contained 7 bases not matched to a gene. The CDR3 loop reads CASSSGTSGRGADTQYF. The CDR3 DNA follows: TGTGCCAGCTCGTCCGGGACTAGCGGGAGGGGTGCAGATACGCAGTATTTT.

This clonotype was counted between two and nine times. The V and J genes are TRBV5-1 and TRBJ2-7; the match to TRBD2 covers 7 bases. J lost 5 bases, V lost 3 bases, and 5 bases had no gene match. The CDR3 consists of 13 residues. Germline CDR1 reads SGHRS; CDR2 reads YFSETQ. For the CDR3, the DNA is TGCGCCAGCAGCTACGGGAGGACGGACGAGCAGTACTTC. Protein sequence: CASSYGRTDEQYF.

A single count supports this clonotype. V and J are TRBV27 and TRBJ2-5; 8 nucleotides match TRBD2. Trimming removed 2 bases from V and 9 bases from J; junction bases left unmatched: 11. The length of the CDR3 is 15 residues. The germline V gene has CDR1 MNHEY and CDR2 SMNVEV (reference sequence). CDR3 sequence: CASSLAPSGRGSQYF. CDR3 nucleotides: TGTGCCAGCAGTTTAGCGCCAAGCGGGAGAGGGTCCCAGTACTTC.

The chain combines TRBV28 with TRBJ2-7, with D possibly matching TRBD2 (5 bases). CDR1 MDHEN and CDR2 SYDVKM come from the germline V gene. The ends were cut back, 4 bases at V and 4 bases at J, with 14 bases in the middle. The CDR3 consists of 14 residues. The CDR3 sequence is CASSYRGKVYEQYF. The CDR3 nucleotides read TGTGCCAGCAGTTATCGGGGTAAGGTTTACGAGCAGTACTTC. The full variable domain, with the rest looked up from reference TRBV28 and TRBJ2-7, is DVKVTQSSRYLVKRTGEKVFLECVQDMDHENMFWYRQDPGLGLRLIYFSYDVKMKEKGDIPEGYSVSREKKERFSLILESASTNQTSMYLCASSYRGKVYEQYFGPGTRLTVT.

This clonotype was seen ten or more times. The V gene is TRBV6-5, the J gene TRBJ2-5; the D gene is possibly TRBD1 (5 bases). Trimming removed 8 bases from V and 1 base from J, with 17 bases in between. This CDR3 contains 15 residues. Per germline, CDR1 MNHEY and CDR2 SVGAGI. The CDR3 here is CASHPRRGGQETQYF. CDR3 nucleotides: TGTGCCAGCCATCCCCGAAGGGGTGGCCAAGAGACCCAGTACTTC.

The CDR3 region has the DNA TGTGCCAGCAGCCCGAGCAATCAGCCCCAGCATTTT. Translated, it gives CASSPSNQPQHF. The gene calls are TRBV6-6 and TRBJ1-5; no clear D gene. This CDR3 has 12 residues. The germline V gene encodes CDR1 MNHNY and CDR2 SVGAGI (reference sequence). The germline V and J ends were trimmed by 6 bases and 1 base, with 4 bases remaining between them.

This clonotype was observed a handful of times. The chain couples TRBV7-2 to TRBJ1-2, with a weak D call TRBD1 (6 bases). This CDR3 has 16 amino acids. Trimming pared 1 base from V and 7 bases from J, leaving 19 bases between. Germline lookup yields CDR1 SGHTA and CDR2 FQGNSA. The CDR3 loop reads CASSLGGGTGMGGYTF. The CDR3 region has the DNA TGTGCCAGCAGCTTAGGAGGGGGAACAGGCATGGGTGGCTACACCTTC.

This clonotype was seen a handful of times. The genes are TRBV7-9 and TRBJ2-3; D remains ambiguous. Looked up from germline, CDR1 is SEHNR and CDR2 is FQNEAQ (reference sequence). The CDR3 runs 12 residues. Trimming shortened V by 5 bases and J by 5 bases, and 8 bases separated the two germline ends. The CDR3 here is CASSRSEDTQYF. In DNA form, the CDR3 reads TGTGCCAGCAGCCGCTCGGAAGATACGCAGTATTTT.

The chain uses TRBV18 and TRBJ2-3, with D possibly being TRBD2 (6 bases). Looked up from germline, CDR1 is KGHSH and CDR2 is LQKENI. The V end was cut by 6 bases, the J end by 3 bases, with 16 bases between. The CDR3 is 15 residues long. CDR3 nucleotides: TGTGCCAGCTCGCCCACTAGCCTCAAGACAGATACGCAGTATTTT. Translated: CASSPTSLKTDTQYF.